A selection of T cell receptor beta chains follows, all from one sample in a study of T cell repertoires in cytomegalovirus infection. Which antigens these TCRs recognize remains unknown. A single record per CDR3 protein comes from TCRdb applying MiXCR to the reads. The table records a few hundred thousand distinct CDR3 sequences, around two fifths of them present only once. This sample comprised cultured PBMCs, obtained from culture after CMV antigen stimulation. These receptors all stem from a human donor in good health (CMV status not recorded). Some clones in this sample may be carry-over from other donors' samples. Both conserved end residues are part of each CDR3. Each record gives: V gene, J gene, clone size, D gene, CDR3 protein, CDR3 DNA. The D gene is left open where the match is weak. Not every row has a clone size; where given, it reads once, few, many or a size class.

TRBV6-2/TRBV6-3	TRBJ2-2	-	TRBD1	CASSAGTGFPGELFF	TGTGCCAGCTCCGCAGGGACAGGGTTTCCCGGGGAGCTGTTTTTT
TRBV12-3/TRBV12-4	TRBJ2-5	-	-	CASSHGARQETQYF	TGTGCCAGCTCGCACGGCGCTCGACAAGAGACCCAGTACTTC
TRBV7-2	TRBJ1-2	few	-	CASSLFFRTSGYTF	TGTGCCAGCAGCTTATTTTTCCGAACGTCTGGCTACACCTTC
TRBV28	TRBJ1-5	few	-	CASSFRLLRKSGHNQPQHF	TGTGCCAGCAGTTTTCGTTTGTTGAGAAAATCAGGGCACAATCAGCCCCAGCATTTT
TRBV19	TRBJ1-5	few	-	CASSGHGTGPKPQHF	TGTGCCAGTAGTGGCCATGGGACCGGGCCCAAGCCCCAGCATTTT
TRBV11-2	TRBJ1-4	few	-	CASSFFDPFPNEKLFF	TGTGCCAGCAGCTTCTTCGACCCCTTTCCTAATGAAAAACTGTTTTTT
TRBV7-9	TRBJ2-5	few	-	CASSFRRRQETQYF	TGTGCCAGCAGCTTCAGGCGGCGACAAGAGACCCAGTACTTC
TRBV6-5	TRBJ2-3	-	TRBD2	CASAAGGTTDTQYF	TGTGCCAGCGCGGCGGGAGGTACCACAGATACGCAGTATTTT
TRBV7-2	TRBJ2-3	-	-	CASSWKRPADTQYF	TGTGCCAGCAGCTGGAAGAGGCCAGCCGATACGCAGTATTTT
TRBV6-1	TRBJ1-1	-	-	CASLGRTLNTEAFF	TGTGCCAGCCTCGGGCGGACCCTGAACACTGAAGCTTTCTTT
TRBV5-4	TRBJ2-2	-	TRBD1	CASRTNRGPNTGELFF	TGTGCCAGCAGAACGAACAGGGGTCCGAACACCGGGGAGCTGTTTTTT
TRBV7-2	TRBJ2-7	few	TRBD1	CASSPGQGRGEQYF	TGTGCCAGCAGCCCTGGACAGGGAAGGGGCGAGCAGTACTTC
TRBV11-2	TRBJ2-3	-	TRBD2	CASRLTRGGRNTQYF	TGTGCCAGCCGATTAACACGGGGGGGGCGAAATACGCAGTATTTT
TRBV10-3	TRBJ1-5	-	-	CAISESKGPTQNQPQHF	TGTGCCATCAGTGAGTCGAAAGGTCCGACACAGAATCAGCCCCAGCATTTT
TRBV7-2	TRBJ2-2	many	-	CASTSPGRQNTGELFF	TGTGCCAGCACCTCCCCCGGGAGACAGAACACCGGGGAGCTGTTTTTT
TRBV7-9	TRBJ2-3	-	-	CASSLLVTTDTQYF	TGTGCCAGCAGCTTATTGGTAACCACAGATACGCAGTATTTT
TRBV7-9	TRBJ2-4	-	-	CASSLATSAGAKNIQYF	TGTGCCAGCAGCTTAGCTACTTCAGCGGGAGCCAAAAACATTCAGTACTTC
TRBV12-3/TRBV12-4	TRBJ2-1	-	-	CASSLAATGALSEQFF	TGTGCCAGCAGTTTAGCGGCGACGGGGGCTCTCAGTGAGCAGTTCTTC
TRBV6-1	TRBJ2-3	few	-	CASKDTTDTQYF	TGTGCCAGCAAGGATACCACAGATACGCAGTATTTT
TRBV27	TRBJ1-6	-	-	CASSLYRYSPLHF	TGTGCCAGCAGTTTATACAGATATTCACCCCTCCACTTT
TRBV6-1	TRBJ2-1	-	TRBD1	CASSEGTGGTIYNEQFF	TGTGCCAGCAGTGAAGGGACAGGGGGCACGATCTACAATGAGCAGTTCTTC
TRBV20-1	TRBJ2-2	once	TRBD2	CSARELAGGPGELFF	TGCAGTGCTAGAGAGCTAGCGGGAGGACCCGGGGAGCTGTTTTTT
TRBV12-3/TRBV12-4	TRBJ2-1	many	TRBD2	CASSPGLEAYNEQFF	TGTGCCAGCAGCCCAGGACTAGAAGCCTACAATGAGCAGTTCTTC
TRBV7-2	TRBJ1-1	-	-	CASSFLRGTNTEAFF	TGTGCCAGCAGCTTTCTCAGGGGTACGAACACTGAAGCTTTCTTT
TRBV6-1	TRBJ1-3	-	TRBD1	CATDRASGNTIYF	TGTGCCACAGACAGGGCCTCTGGAAACACCATATATTTT
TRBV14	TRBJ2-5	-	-	CASSQGTLPGETQYF	TGTGCCAGCAGCCAAGGGACGTTGCCGGGCGAGACCCAGTACTTC
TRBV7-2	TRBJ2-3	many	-	CASRDGASTDTQYF	TGTGCCAGCAGAGACGGGGCCTCCACAGATACGCAGTATTTT
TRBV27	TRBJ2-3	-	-	CASSLSFTTDTQYF	TGTGCCAGCAGTTTATCGTTCACAACAGATACGCAGTATTTT
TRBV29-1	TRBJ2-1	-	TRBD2	CSGGKAGVTYNEQFF	TGCAGCGGAGGGAAAGCGGGGGTTACCTACAATGAGCAGTTCTTC
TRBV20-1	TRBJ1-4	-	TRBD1	CSARITRTGWGPLEKLFF	TGCAGTGCTAGAATCACTAGGACAGGCTGGGGCCCGCTAGAAAAACTGTTTTTT
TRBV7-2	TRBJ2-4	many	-	CASSPSALDIQYF	TGTGCCAGCAGCCCCAGCGCTCTGGACATTCAGTACTTC
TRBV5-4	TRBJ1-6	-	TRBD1	CASSLAGQFNSPLHF	TGTGCCAGCAGCTTGGCGGGACAGTTCAATTCACCCCTCCACTTT